This T cell receptor (beta chain) was profiled in a study of blood T cell repertoires in COVID-19. Per the original data handling: Using reference gene primer amplification, nucleated cell counts were estimated. Sequenced by immunoSEQ multiplex PCR; TCRdb stores in-frame clones only, minus some. V and J calls and clone size are as listed in that table; D and trimming were resolved from the DNA. The profile shows some 200,000 clones, approximately 91% of them singletons. This clone turned up a few times. This clonotype was obtained from a woman between 35 and 50 years old with acute or convalescent COVID-19. Sequenced input: peripheral blood.

As DNA, the CDR3 is TGTGCCAGCAGCTTAGTGGGACAGAGCACAGATACGCAGTATTTT. It translates to CASSLVGQSTDTQYF. This chain links TRBV7-9 with TRBJ2-3; TRBD1 agrees at 7 bases. V dropped 1 base and J dropped 0; count of bases not matched to a gene: 1. Germline loops: CDR1 SEHNR, CDR2 FQNEAQ (reference sequence). The CDR3 loop spans 15 amino acids.